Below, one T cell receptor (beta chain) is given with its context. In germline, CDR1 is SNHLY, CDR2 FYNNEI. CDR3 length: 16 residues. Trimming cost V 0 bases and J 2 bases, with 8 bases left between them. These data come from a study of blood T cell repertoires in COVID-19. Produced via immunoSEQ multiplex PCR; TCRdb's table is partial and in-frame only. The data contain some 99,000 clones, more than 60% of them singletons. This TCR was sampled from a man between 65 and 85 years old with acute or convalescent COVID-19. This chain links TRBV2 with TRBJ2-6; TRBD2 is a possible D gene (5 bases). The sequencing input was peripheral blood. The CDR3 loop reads CASSEAGAAGANVLTF. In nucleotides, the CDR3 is TGTGCCAGCAGTGAAGCGGGAGCGGCTGGGGCCAACGTCCTGACTTTC.